The 29 T cell receptor beta chains given below trace back to one sample, sequenced in a study of T cells in Graves' hyperthyroidism and ophthalmopathy. Template material for amplifying TCR beta CDR3 regions consisted of RNA transcripts. When the TCR CDR3 underwent first-round RT-PCR, the HTBI primer set was used. In TCRdb, the multiplex PCR reads were re-called with MiXCR into one record per CDR3 protein. The table includes approximately 330,000 distinct CDR3 sequences, about 18% detected once. Sequenced material: blood. The receptors were sampled from a woman between 45 and 65 years old with Graves' hyperthyroidism.

This clonotype was picked up many times. This chain links TRBV3-1 with TRBJ1-4; D gene uncertain. The CDR3 has 16 residues. Between the trimmed V and J ends, which lost 5 bases and 4 bases, there was a span of 17 bases. The germline gives CDR1 LGHDT, CDR2 YNNKEL (reference sequence). DNA for the CDR3: TGTGCCAGCAGCAAGGGTCAGTTCGGGCGTAATGAAAAACTGTTTTTT. Amino acids: CASSKGQFGRNEKLFF.

This clonotype was seen ten or more times. V and J are TRBV28 and TRBJ2-1, with D perhaps given as TRBD1 or TRBD2 (6 bases each). Trimming took 7 bases from V and 3 from J, leaving 16 bases between them. This CDR3 is built from 15 residues. Per germline, CDR1 MDHEN and CDR2 SYDVKM. The CDR3: CASIVGGGHYNEQFF. Here the CDR3 DNA reads TGTGCCAGCATTGTAGGGGGAGGCCACTACAATGAGCAGTTCTTC.

This clonotype has just a few counts. The chain has TRBV6-1 and TRBJ1-1; D is ambiguous. CDR1 is MNHNS, CDR2 SASEGT, per germline. Trimming stripped 6 bases from V and 0 bases from J, with 8 bases between. The CDR3 has 13 residues. CDR3 nucleotides: TGTGCCAGCAGCCGCATAGTGAACACTGAAGCTTTCTTT. Its protein is CASSRIVNTEAFF.

This clonotype was picked up one time. The rearrangement links TRBV20-1 to TRBJ2-1; either TRBD1 or TRBD2 may fit D (5 bases each). CDR1 and CDR2 from the germline V gene are DFQATT and SNEGSKA (reference sequence). Trimming took off 3 bases at V and 9 bases at J, with 12 bases between the two ends. This CDR3 is 12 amino acids long. CDR3 sequence (DNA): TGCAGTGCTAGGCCTGGGGGTATTGAGCAGTTCTTC. Protein product: CSARPGGIEQFF.

This sequence joins TRBV3-1 and TRBJ2-3; D gene uncertain. Germline assignment: CDR1 LGHDT and CDR2 YNNKEL (reference sequence). CDR3 length: 14 amino acids. The V end lost 0 bases, the J end lost 14 bases, and 18 bases lay between the germline ends. The CDR3 loop is CASSQELMLQGSYF. CDR3 sequence (DNA): TGTGCCAGCAGCCAAGAACTTATGCTCCAAGGTTCGTATTTT.

There are many counts of this clonotype. The chain couples TRBV7-2 to TRBJ1-2, with D tentatively TRBD1 (6 bases). The germline V and J ends were trimmed by 4 bases and 5 bases, with 20 bases remaining between them. The CDR3 length is 16 residues. Germline CDR1 is SGHTA and CDR2 is FQGNSA. CDR3 sequence reads: CASSSTGTTTRYGYTF. CDR3 DNA sequence: TGTGCCAGCAGCTCCACCGGGACAACTACCCGATATGGCTACACCTTC.

The chain uses TRBV12-3 or TRBV12-4 and TRBJ2-5; D uncertain. The CDR3 is made up of 17 amino acids. Trimming took 6 bases from V and 0 from J, leaving 20 bases between them. The CDR3 sequence is CASSLRGFVADQETQYF. The CDR3 DNA is TGTGCCAGCAGCTTGAGAGGCTTTGTAGCAGACCAAGAGACCCAGTACTTC.

This clonotype was found many times. The chain joins TRBV5-1 to TRBJ2-1; 12 nucleotides agree with TRBD1. The J segment lost 9 bases and the V segment lost 4 bases, leaving 11 bases of the junction unmatched. Germline values: CDR1 SGHRS, CDR2 YFSETQ. This CDR3 contains 16 residues. Here the CDR3 reads CASSPGQGARSSEQFF. In DNA form, the CDR3 reads TGCGCCAGCAGCCCGGGACAGGGGGCGCGATCAAGTGAGCAGTTCTTC.

The J gene is TRBJ2-1, the V gene TRBV5-4; TRBD2 aligns across 10 bases. The ends lost 3 bases at V and 7 bases at J; junction bases unmatched: 4. The CDR3 consists of 14 residues. CDR1 is SGHNT, CDR2 YYREEE, per germline (reference sequence). The CDR3 loop is CASSWGLAWNEQFF. CDR3 bases: TGTGCCAGCAGCTGGGGACTAGCGTGGAATGAGCAGTTCTTC.

This clonotype has just a few counts. The chain carries TRBV5-1 and TRBJ1-4; tentatively, D is TRBD1 (5 bases). The CDR3 extends over 15 amino acids. Germline loops: CDR1 SGHRS, CDR2 YFSETQ. Trimming took off 5 bases at V and 2 bases at J, with 13 bases between the two ends. The CDR3 DNA is TGCGCCAGCAGTCCCACAGCAGGGACTAATGAAAAACTGTTTTTT. Protein product: CASSPTAGTNEKLFF. The whole variable domain, remainder taken from reference TRBV5-1 and TRBJ1-4, is KAGVTQTPRYLIKTRGQQVTLSCSPISGHRSVSWYQQTPGQGLQFLFEYFSETQRNKGNFPGRFSGRQFSNSRSEMNVSTLELGDSALYLCASSPTAGTNEKLFFGSGTQLSVL.

This clonotype was observed at least ten times. The chain joins TRBV2 to TRBJ1-1; D is perhaps TRBD1 (5 bases). This CDR3 has 11 residues. The V gene's germline CDR1 is SNHLY and CDR2 FYNNEI. Trimming left V 8 bases short and J 6 bases short, with 10 bases between. The CDR3 sequence is CASGWGAEAFF. CDR3 sequence (DNA): TGTGCCAGCGGGTGGGGGGCTGAAGCTTTCTTT.

For the CDR3, the DNA is TGTGCCAGCAGCTTAGCTTACGGCCGCTACGAGCAGTACGTC. Encoded protein: CASSLAYGRYEQYV. The V gene is TRBV7-2, the J gene TRBJ2-7; D remains ambiguous. Germline CDR1 reads SGHTA; CDR2 reads FQGNSA. The CDR3 is 14 amino acids. Trimming removed 0 bases from V and 3 bases from J, with 9 bases in between.

The table lists this clonotype with a few counts. V is TRBV28 and J is TRBJ1-1; D perhaps matches TRBD1 (5 bases). With 3 bases removed from V and 0 bases from J, the gap between germline ends came to 17 bases. The CDR3 is 17 residues long. Per the germline V gene, CDR1 is MDHEN and CDR2 is SYDVKM. CDR3 amino acids: CASSFKGRGTVNTEAFF. CDR3 bases: TGTGCCAGCAGTTTCAAAGGGCGGGGGACGGTGAACACTGAAGCTTTCTTT.

The gene calls are TRBV6-6 and TRBJ1-2; tentatively, D is TRBD1 (6 bases). Germline values: CDR1 MNHNY, CDR2 SVGAGI (reference sequence). There are 15 residues in the CDR3. Trimming took 1 base from V and 3 from J, leaving 12 bases between them. CDR3 sequence reads: CASSYLDRWDYGYTF. CDR3 DNA: TGTGCCAGCAGTTACTTGGACAGATGGGACTATGGCTACACCTTC.

This clonotype is a singleton in its sample. J is TRBJ2-7 and V is TRBV11-2, with a tentative D call TRBD2 (6 bases). Looked up from germline, CDR1 is SGHAT and CDR2 is FQNNGV. Trimming stripped 5 bases from V and 7 bases from J, with 15 bases between. CDR3 size: 13 residues. For the CDR3, the DNA is TGTGCCAGCAGCCAAGAACTAGCTTGGGAGCAGTACGTC. It specifies CASSQELAWEQYV.

Remarks on this clonotype: The junction departs from germline at one end; a sequencing error may be responsible. The chain combines TRBV10-3 with TRBJ1-5; D is unclear. Germline-derived CDR1 and CDR2 are ENHRY and SYGVKD. The CDR3 length is 13 residues. DNA for the CDR3: TGTGCCATCAGTGAGTCTAGCATTCAGCCCCAGCATTTT. Its translation is CAISESSIQPQHF.

This sequence joins TRBV7-9 and TRBJ2-3, with no clear D. The V end lost 5 bases, the J end lost 0 bases, and 9 bases lay between the germline ends. The CDR3 has 14 amino acids. Germline values: CDR1 SEHNR, CDR2 FQNEAQ (reference sequence). DNA for the CDR3: TGTGCCAGCAGCATCTCGACTAGCACAGATACGCAGTATTTT. It codes for CASSISTSTDTQYF. Looking up the rest from reference TRBV7-9 and TRBJ2-3 gives the full variable domain: DTGVSQNPRHKITKRGQNVTFRCDPISEHNRLYWYRQTLGQGPEFLTYFQNEAQLEKSRLLSDRFSAERPKGSFSTLEIQRTEQGDSAMYLCASSISTSTDTQYFGPGTRLTVL.

This clonotype was detected only a few times. V gene TRBV27 combines with J gene TRBJ1-6, with D perhaps TRBD1 (5 bases). The V and J ends lost 3 bases and 5 bases respectively, with 14 bases between them. Germline lookup yields CDR1 MNHEY and CDR2 SMNVEV (reference sequence). The CDR3 is 16 amino acids. The CDR3, as DNA: TGTGCCAGCAGTTTTCCGCCCGGGGGTAATAATTCACCCCTCCACTTT. This codes for CASSFPPGGNNSPLHF.

The table lists this clonotype with a few counts. This chain connects TRBV20-1 to TRBJ2-1, with D possibly being TRBD1 (6 bases). Germline loops: CDR1 DFQATT, CDR2 SNEGSKA (reference sequence). The CDR3 is 14 residues long. The ends were cut back, 3 bases at V and 0 bases at J, with 9 bases in the middle. CDR3 nucleotides: TGCAGTGCTAGCGGACAGTACTCCTACAATGAGCAGTTCTTC. Its protein product is CSASGQYSYNEQFF.

This clonotype was detected ten times or more. The chain is built from TRBV6-2 or TRBV6-3 and TRBJ2-3, with D unclear. Germline V CDR1 and CDR2: MNHEY, SVGEGT. The CDR3 length is 14 residues. Trimming stripped 2 bases from V and 0 bases from J, with 6 bases between. In DNA, the CDR3 is TGTGCCAGCAGTTACATGGGGAGCACAGATACGCAGTATTTT. Its translation: CASSYMGSTDTQYF.

This clonotype turned up a few times. The V call is TRBV19, the J call TRBJ1-4; D remains ambiguous. Deletions cut 7 bases from V and 0 bases from J, with 9 bases between. Germline-derived CDR1 and CDR2 are LNHDA and SQIVND (reference sequence). The CDR3 runs to 14 residues. This chain's CDR3 is CASTPVATNEKLFF. CDR3 DNA: TGTGCCAGTACCCCAGTTGCAACTAATGAAAAACTGTTTTTT.

This clonotype was counted many times. The chain carries TRBV5-1 and TRBJ2-3; the D gene is possibly TRBD1 (6 bases). CDR1 is SGHRS, CDR2 YFSETQ, per germline. Between the trimmed V and J ends, which lost 3 bases and 0 bases, there was a span of 14 bases. This CDR3 has 16 residues. This chain's CDR3 is CASSSLQGSSTDTQYF. The CDR3 nucleotides are TGCGCCAGCAGCTCGTTACAGGGATCTAGCACAGATACGCAGTATTTT.

The chain has TRBV5-1 and TRBJ1-1; maybe TRBD1 (5 bases). The CDR3 runs to 14 residues. Deletions cut 1 base from V and 1 base from J, with 8 bases between. Germline-derived CDR1 and CDR2 are SGHRS and YFSETQ. The DNA for the CDR3 is TGCGCCAGCAGCTTGCCCGACAGGAACACTGAAGCTTTCTTT. Amino acids: CASSLPDRNTEAFF. The full variable domain, with the rest looked up from reference TRBV5-1 and TRBJ1-1, is KAGVTQTPRYLIKTRGQQVTLSCSPISGHRSVSWYQQTPGQGLQFLFEYFSETQRNKGNFPGRFSGRQFSNSRSEMNVSTLELGDSALYLCASSLPDRNTEAFFGQGTRLTVV.

The chain couples TRBV4-2 to TRBJ2-6, with 14 bases that match TRBD2. This CDR3 spans 19 amino acids. Germline CDR1 is LGHNA and CDR2 is YNFKEQ. Trimming at V came to 3 bases and at J to 0 bases, leaving 4 bases not matched to a gene. The CDR3 reads CASSHPGLAGGSGANVLTF. The DNA of the CDR3 is TGTGCCAGCAGCCACCCCGGACTAGCGGGAGGCTCTGGGGCCAACGTCCTGACTTTC.

This clonotype was observed at least ten times. V gene TRBV29-1 combines with J gene TRBJ2-1; 8 bases are shared with TRBD1. CDR3 length equals 13 residues. V dropped 6 bases and J dropped 9; count of bases not matched to a gene: 10. From germline, CDR1 is SQVTM and CDR2 ANQGSEA. The CDR3 loop reads CSVEKTGGSEQFF. For the CDR3, the DNA is TGCAGCGTGGAAAAAACAGGGGGTAGTGAGCAGTTCTTC.

This clonotype was counted at least ten times. The chain has TRBV18 and TRBJ2-7, with 7 bases matching TRBD1. The germline V gene encodes CDR1 KGHSH and CDR2 LQKENI. The junction had 4 bases not matched to a gene; V was cut back by 0 bases and J by 2 bases. The CDR3 runs 15 residues. CDR3 region: CASSPPTGTAYEQYF. For the CDR3, the DNA is TGTGCCAGCTCACCACCGACAGGGACCGCCTACGAGCAGTACTTC.

The chain couples TRBV2 to TRBJ2-7; D is perhaps TRBD2 (5 bases). The CDR3 runs to 14 residues. Germline V lookup: CDR1 SNHLY, CDR2 FYNNEI. V lost 5 bases and J lost 0, with 11 bases in between. The CDR3 loop reads CASSYGTSSYEQYV. CDR3 DNA: TGTGCCAGCAGTTACGGTACTAGCTCCTACGAGCAGTACGTC.

This clonotype was counted at least ten times. This chain uses TRBV12-3 or TRBV12-4 with TRBJ1-4, with D perhaps TRBD1 (6 bases). The CDR3 runs to 14 residues. V lost 6 bases to trimming and J lost 8 bases, with 16 bases between them. The CDR3 protein is CASSPRGGGEKLFF. The CDR3 nucleotides are TGTGCCAGCAGCCCCAGGGGTGGGGGGGAAAAACTGTTTTTT.

This clonotype has more than one count but fewer than ten. V usage is TRBV30 and J usage is TRBJ1-3, with a possible D match to TRBD1 (5 bases). V was clipped by 5 bases and J by 0 bases, with 11 bases between them. Germline loops: CDR1 GTSNPN, CDR2 SVGIG (reference sequence). This CDR3 is built from 14 residues. Here the CDR3 reads CAWGRDFSGNTIYF. DNA for the CDR3: TGTGCCTGGGGCAGGGATTTCTCTGGAAACACCATATATTTT.